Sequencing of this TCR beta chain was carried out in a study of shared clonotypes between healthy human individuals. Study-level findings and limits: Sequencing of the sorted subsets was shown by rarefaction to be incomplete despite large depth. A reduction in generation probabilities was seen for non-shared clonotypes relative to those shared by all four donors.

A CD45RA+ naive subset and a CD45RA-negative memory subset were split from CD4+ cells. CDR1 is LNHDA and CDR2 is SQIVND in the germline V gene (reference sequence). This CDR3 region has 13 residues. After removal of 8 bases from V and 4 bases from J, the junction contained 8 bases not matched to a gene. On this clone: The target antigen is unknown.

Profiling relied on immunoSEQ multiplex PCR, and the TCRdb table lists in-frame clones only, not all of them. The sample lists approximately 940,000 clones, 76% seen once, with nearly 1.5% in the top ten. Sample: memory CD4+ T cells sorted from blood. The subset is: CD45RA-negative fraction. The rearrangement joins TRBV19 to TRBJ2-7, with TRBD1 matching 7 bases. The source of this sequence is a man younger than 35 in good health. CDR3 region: CASGPPDRYEQYF. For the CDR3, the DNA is TGTGCCAGTGGACCTCCGGACAGGTACGAGCAGTACTTC. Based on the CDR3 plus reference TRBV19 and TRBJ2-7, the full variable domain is DGGITQSPKYLFRKEGQNVTLSCEQNLNHDAMYWYRQDPGQGLRLIYYSQIVNDFQKGDIAEGYSVSREKKESFPLTVTSAQKNPTAFYLCASGPPDRYEQYFGPGTRLTVT.